The 24 T cell receptor beta chains below all came from one sample that was sequenced in a study of blood T cell repertoires in COVID-19. Profiled with immunoSEQ multiplex PCR; TCRdb holds only in-frame clones, not every one. The table records some 320,000 clones, around nine tenths of them present only once. The sequenced sample was PBMCs or T cells enriched from blood (not recorded which). The receptors were sampled from a man between 60 and 75 years old who had recovered from COVID-19.

This rearrangement joins TRBV27 to TRBJ1-6; unclear D gene. Germline V lookup: CDR1 MNHEY, CDR2 SMNVEV (reference sequence). V shed 4 bases and J shed 0 bases, with 10 bases lying between them. The CDR3 consists of 16 residues. CDR3 region: CASSYESSSYNSPLHF. The CDR3 DNA reads as TGTGCCAGCAGTTATGAGAGTAGCTCCTATAATTCACCCCTCCACTTT.

The chain couples TRBV6-6 to TRBJ1-1; TRBD1 might be the D (5 bases). Germline V CDR1 and CDR2: MNHNY, SVGAGI (reference sequence). V lost 7 bases, J lost 7 bases, and 13 bases lay in between. The CDR3 loop spans 12 amino acids. The CDR3 bases are TGTGCCAGCAACTCCCTCGGGGGTGAAGCTTTCTTT. Translated, it gives CASNSLGGEAFF.

This clone has a single count. The J gene is TRBJ2-5, the V gene TRBV6-5; a possible D gene is TRBD1 (5 bases). V was pared by 6 bases and J by 0 bases, with 11 bases between. Looked up from germline, CDR1 is MNHEY and CDR2 is SVGAGI. This CDR3 is built from 14 residues. The CDR3 here is CASSPGQYQETQYF. The CDR3 bases are TGTGCCAGCAGCCCAGGGCAGTACCAAGAGACCCAGTACTTC.

For this clone: The same CDR3 also results from other DNA sequences found in this sample. V usage is TRBV15 and J usage is TRBJ1-5, with D maybe TRBD1 (5 bases). V dropped 0 bases and J dropped 6 bases, with 12 bases sitting between them. This CDR3 is 15 amino acids long. Germline V CDR1 and CDR2: LNHNV, YYDKDF (reference sequence). In DNA, the CDR3 is TGTGCCACCAGCAGAGATCAAGGGGCAGGTCAGCCCCAGCATTTT. It yields the protein CATSRDQGAGQPQHF. Supplemented by reference TRBV15 and TRBJ1-5, the full variable domain reads DAMVIQNPRYQVTQFGKPVTLSCSQTLNHNVMYWYQQKSSQAPKLLFHYYDKDFNNEADTPDNFQSRRPNTSFCFLDIRSPGLGDTAMYLCATSRDQGAGQPQHFGDGTRLSIL.

This CDR3 reads CASSPLAGVETQYF. The CDR3 nucleotides read TGCGCCAGCAGCCCCCTAGCGGGGGTTGAGACCCAGTACTTC. V and J are TRBV4-1 and TRBJ2-5; 10 positions agree with TRBD2. The CDR3 contains 14 residues. The V segment lost 4 bases and the J segment 5 bases; nucleotides outside the gene matches: 4. Germline loops: CDR1 MGHRA, CDR2 YSYEKL.

This sequence joins TRBV4-3 and TRBJ2-1; TRBD1 matches at 7 bases. The germline V gene encodes CDR1 LGHNA and CDR2 YSLEER. V shed 3 bases and J 4 bases; nucleotides not matched to a gene: 3. There are 14 residues in the CDR3. The CDR3: CASSHDRAYNEQFF. CDR3 in DNA: TGCGCCAGCAGCCACGACAGGGCATACAATGAGCAGTTCTTC.

The chain uses TRBV7-2 and TRBJ1-3; D is ambiguous. V was cut by 3 bases and J by 0 bases, with 3 bases left in between. Germline V lookup: CDR1 SGHTA, CDR2 FQGNSA. There are 13 residues in the CDR3. The CDR3 DNA follows: TGTGCCAGCAGCTTTAACTCTGGAAACACCATATATTTT. Translated: CASSFNSGNTIYF.

This rearrangement joins TRBV3-1 (or the pseudogene TRBV3-2) to TRBJ1-1; D remains unclear. This CDR3 contains 14 residues. Between the trimmed V and J ends, which lost 4 bases and 0 bases, there was a span of 9 bases. The germline V gene has CDR1 LGHDT and CDR2 YNNKEL (reference sequence). CDR3 in DNA: TGTGCCAGCAGCCCCTCGAGGTTGAACACTGAAGCTTTCTTT. It yields the protein CASSPSRLNTEAFF.

About this clone: Other DNA sequences in this sample translate to the same CDR3. The chain employs TRBV12-3 or TRBV12-4 and TRBJ2-5; possible D gene TRBD1, 6 bases. This CDR3 is built from 13 residues. Deletions cut 3 bases from V and 1 base from J, with 6 bases between. The CDR3 sequence is CASSFRGQETQYF. The CDR3 region has the DNA TGTGCCAGCAGTTTCAGGGGCCAAGAGACCCAGTACTTC.

A note on this clone: The same CDR3 also results from other DNA sequences found in this sample. CDR3 protein: CASSLAGNQPQHF. The CDR3 DNA is TGTGCCAGCAGCTTGGCGGGCAATCAGCCCCAGCATTTT. The J gene is TRBJ1-5, the V gene TRBV5-4; D gene ambiguous. Germline loops: CDR1 SGHNT, CDR2 YYREEE (reference sequence). Between the trimmed V and J ends, which lost 0 bases and 2 bases, there was a span of 3 bases. The CDR3 is 13 amino acids.

This clone was seen only once. The rearrangement links TRBV5-1 to TRBJ2-2; TRBD1 matches at 10 bases. Germline CDR1 SGHRS, CDR2 YFSETQ. There are 17 residues in the CDR3. Trimming at V came to 4 bases and at J to 0 bases, leaving 6 bases not matched to a gene. The DNA of the CDR3 is TGCGCCAGCAGCCCCCAGGGGACAGGGGCGAACACCGGGGAGCTGTTTTTT. This translates into CASSPQGTGANTGELFF.

V and J are TRBV29-1 and TRBJ2-1; 16 bases fit TRBD2. The CDR3 runs 22 residues. The V segment lost 1 base and the J segment 4 bases; nucleotides outside the gene matches: 19. Germline values: CDR1 SQVTM, CDR2 ANQGSEA. The CDR3 here is CSVEGVETGTSGRAPGYNEQFF. CDR3 bases: TGCAGCGTTGAAGGGGTGGAAACCGGGACTAGCGGGAGGGCCCCAGGATACAATGAGCAGTTCTTC.

The V call is TRBV29-1, the J call TRBJ1-2; 9 nucleotides line up with TRBD1. The CDR3 extends over 14 amino acids. V lost 3 bases and J lost 4; bases outside the gene matches: 6. CDR1 and CDR2 from the germline V gene are SQVTM and ANQGSEA. CDR3 nucleotides: TGCAGCGTTGATTGGACAGGGGCAATCTATGGCTACACCTTC. This codes for CSVDWTGAIYGYTF.

The chain combines TRBV7-2 with TRBJ1-1; tentatively, D is TRBD1 (6 bases). V lost 5 bases and J lost 0, with 13 bases in between. Germline V gene sequence: CDR1 SGHTA, CDR2 FQGNSA. The CDR3 is made up of 15 amino acids. The CDR3 sequence: CASSGKTGLNTEAFF. CDR3 nucleotides: TGTGCCAGCAGCGGAAAGACAGGCCTGAACACTGAAGCTTTCTTT.

V usage is TRBV4-1 and J usage is TRBJ2-7; perhaps TRBD2 as D (6 bases). Germline V gene data show CDR1 as MGHRA and CDR2 as YSYEKL. The CDR3 has 15 amino acids. Trimming stripped 4 bases from V and 0 bases from J, with 13 bases between. The CDR3 coding sequence is TGCGCCAGCAGCCCCACCGGGGGTGTCTCCTACGAGCAGTACTTC. It yields the protein CASSPTGGVSYEQYF.

The rearrangement links TRBV15 to TRBJ2-4; TRBD1 might be the D (5 bases). Germline V gene data show CDR1 as LNHNV and CDR2 as YYDKDF (reference sequence). This CDR3 spans 16 amino acids. V lost 3 bases and J lost 1, with 13 bases in between. The CDR3 reads CATSSNQGVAKNIQYF. Here the CDR3 DNA reads TGTGCCACCAGCAGCAATCAAGGGGTCGCCAAAAACATTCAGTACTTC.

V usage is TRBV15 and J usage is TRBJ1-5; 10 bases fit TRBD1. The CDR3 is made up of 15 amino acids. The germline V gene encodes CDR1 LNHNV and CDR2 YYDKDF (reference sequence). The junction had 3 bases not matched to a gene; V was cut back by 1 base and J by 6 bases. CDR3 bases: TGTGCCACCAGCAGAGGACAGGGGGCCGGTCAGCCCCAGCATTTT. Its protein is CATSRGQGAGQPQHF.

The V call is TRBV3-1 (or the pseudogene TRBV3-2), the J call TRBJ1-3; possibly TRBD1 for D (6 bases). This CDR3 comprises 15 residues. The germline CDR1 and CDR2 sequences are LGHDT and YNNKEL (reference sequence). Between the trimmed V and J ends, which lost 3 bases and 0 bases, there was a span of 9 bases. The DNA for the CDR3 is TGTGCCAGCAGCCACAGGGGCCCCTCTGGAAACACCATATATTTT. This encodes CASSHRGPSGNTIYF.

The count of this clone is one. This same CDR3 is encoded by further DNA sequences in the sample. The chain combines TRBV12-3 or TRBV12-4 with TRBJ1-1, with D possibly being TRBD1 (5 bases). CDR3 length: 13 amino acids. The ends were cut back, 3 bases at V and 1 base at J, with 6 bases in the middle. CDR3 loop: CASSLGGNTEAFF. CDR3 coding DNA: TGTGCCAGCAGTTTGGGGGGGAACACTGAAGCTTTCTTT.

The rearrangement joins TRBV6-1 to TRBJ2-5; D is possibly TRBD1 (5 bases). Germline V gives CDR1 MNHNS, CDR2 SASEGT. The CDR3 sequence is 13 residues long. Trimming left V 2 bases short and J 6 bases short, with 10 bases between. Here the CDR3 DNA reads TGTGCCAGCAGTGAAAGGGGTATTCAGACCCAGTACTTC. It yields the protein CASSERGIQTQYF.

The chain couples TRBV14 to TRBJ2-1; D remains ambiguous. V lost 8 bases, J lost 0 bases, and 5 bases lay in between. The V gene's germline CDR1 is SGHDN and CDR2 FVKESK. The CDR3 has 12 amino acids. The CDR3 DNA is TGTGCCAGCGGCTTCTCCTACAATGAGCAGTTCTTC. Its translation: CASGFSYNEQFF.

For the CDR3, the DNA is TGTGCCAGCAGCCAAGATGAGGGATCACCCCTCCACTTT. This codes for CASSQDEGSPLHF. This rearrangement joins TRBV3-1 (or the pseudogene TRBV3-2) to TRBJ1-6; D remains ambiguous. The germline V and J ends were trimmed by 0 bases and 10 bases, with 7 bases remaining between them. CDR3 length: 13 residues. Germline values: CDR1 LGHDT, CDR2 YNNKEL (reference sequence).

The rearrangement links TRBV7-6 to TRBJ1-4; D might be TRBD1 (5 bases). This CDR3 is 16 amino acids long. The ends were cut back, 6 bases at V and 7 bases at J, with 21 bases in the middle. Germline-derived CDR1 and CDR2 are SGHVS and FNYEAQ. The CDR3 nucleotides read TGTGCCAGCAGTCCGGGGACTCGGGCGGGCGGTGAAAAACTGTTTTTT. Residues: CASSPGTRAGGEKLFF.

This chain joins TRBV11-3 and TRBJ2-1, with 8 positions matching TRBD1. Looked up from germline, CDR1 is SGHNT and CDR2 is YENEEA. This CDR3 has 16 amino acids. V shed 2 bases, J shed 7 bases, and the junction held 10 bases outside the gene matches. CDR3 residues: CASSLMGQVPGNEQFF. The DNA of the CDR3 is TGTGCCAGCAGCTTAATGGGACAGGTCCCGGGGAATGAGCAGTTCTTC.